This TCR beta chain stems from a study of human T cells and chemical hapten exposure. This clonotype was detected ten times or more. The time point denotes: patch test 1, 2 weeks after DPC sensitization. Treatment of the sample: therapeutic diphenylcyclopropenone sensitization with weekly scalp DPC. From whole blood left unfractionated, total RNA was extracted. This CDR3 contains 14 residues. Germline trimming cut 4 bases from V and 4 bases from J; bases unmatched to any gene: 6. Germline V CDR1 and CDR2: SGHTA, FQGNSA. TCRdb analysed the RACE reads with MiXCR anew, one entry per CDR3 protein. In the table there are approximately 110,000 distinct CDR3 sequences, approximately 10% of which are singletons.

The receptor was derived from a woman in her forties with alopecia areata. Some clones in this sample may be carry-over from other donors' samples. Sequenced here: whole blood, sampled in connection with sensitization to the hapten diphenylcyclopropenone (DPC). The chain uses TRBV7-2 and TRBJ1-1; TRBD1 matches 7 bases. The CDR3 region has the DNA TGTGCCAGCAGCTCATCCAACAGGGGCACTGAAGCTTTCTTT. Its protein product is CASSSSNRGTEAFF.